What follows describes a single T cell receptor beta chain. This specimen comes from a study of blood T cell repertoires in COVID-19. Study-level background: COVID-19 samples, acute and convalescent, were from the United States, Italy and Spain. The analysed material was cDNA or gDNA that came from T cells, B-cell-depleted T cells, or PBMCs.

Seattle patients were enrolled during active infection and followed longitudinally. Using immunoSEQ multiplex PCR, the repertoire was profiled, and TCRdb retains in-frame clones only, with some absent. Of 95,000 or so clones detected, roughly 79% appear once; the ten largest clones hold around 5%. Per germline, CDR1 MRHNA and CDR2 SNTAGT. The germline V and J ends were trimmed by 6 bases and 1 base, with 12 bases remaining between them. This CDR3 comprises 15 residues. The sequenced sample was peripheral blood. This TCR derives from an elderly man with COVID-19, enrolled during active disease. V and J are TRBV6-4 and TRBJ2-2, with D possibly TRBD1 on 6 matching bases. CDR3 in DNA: TGTGCCAGCAGCCCACAGGGCCTGAACACCGGGGAGCTGTTTTTT. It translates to CASSPQGLNTGELFF.